Following are 9 T cell receptor beta chains from one sample sequenced in a study of blood T cell repertoires in COVID-19. The data were produced by immunoSEQ multiplex PCR, yet TCRdb's version contains in-frame clones alone and is incomplete. Here the sample spans 45,000 to 60,000 clones, 78% being singletons. Sequenced: PBMCs or T cells enriched from blood (not recorded which). Receptors originate from a woman between 45 and 65 years old with acute COVID-19.

This chain uses TRBV10-2 with TRBJ2-3, with 7 nucleotides matching TRBD2. The CDR3 covers 14 residues. Germline loops: CDR1 WSHSY, CDR2 SAAADI. V lost 8 bases and J lost 4; bases outside the gene matches: 9. The CDR3 nucleotides are TGCGCCAGCGCCCGCGGGACTACCGCAGATACGCAGTATTTT. It codes for CASARGTTADTQYF.

The chain employs TRBV3-1 (or the pseudogene TRBV3-2) and TRBJ1-2; 8 positions agree with TRBD1. V shed 5 bases, J shed 1 base, and the junction held 6 bases outside the gene matches. Germline values: CDR1 LGHDT, CDR2 YNNKEL (reference sequence). This CDR3 spans 15 amino acids. CDR3 coding DNA: TGTGCCAGCAGCTTAAGACAGGGGAGTAACTATGGCTACACCTTC. As protein: CASSLRQGSNYGYTF.

The chain recombines TRBV10-3 with TRBJ1-1, with D possibly being TRBD1 (5 bases). Trimming shortened V by 6 bases and J by 3 bases, and 11 bases separated the two germline ends. There are 13 residues in the CDR3. The germline CDR1 and CDR2 sequences are ENHRY and SYGVKD. CDR3 region: CAISRQSDTEAFF. DNA for the CDR3: TGTGCCATCAGCCGACAGTCGGACACTGAAGCTTTCTTT.

The rearrangement uses TRBV23-1 and TRBJ1-2; D is ambiguous. TRBV23-1 carries the ORF label, with uncertain function. V lost 4 bases and J lost 2, with 14 bases in between. This CDR3 has 15 amino acids. The CDR3 spells CASSPLSTGNYGYTF. The CDR3 coding sequence is TGCGCCAGCAGTCCCCTCTCCACGGGGAACTATGGCTACACCTTC.

This chain joins TRBV29-1 and TRBJ1-1, with D possibly TRBD1 on 6 matching bases. The CDR3 is 13 residues long. In germline, CDR1 is SQVTM, CDR2 ANQGSEA. The germline V and J ends were trimmed by 3 bases and 1 base, with 9 bases remaining between them. CDR3 DNA sequence: TGCAGCGTTGATTTACAGGGGAACACTGAAGCTTTCTTT. It encodes CSVDLQGNTEAFF. Using reference TRBV29-1 and TRBJ1-1 for the parts outside the CDR3, the full variable domain is SAVISQKPSRDICQRGTSLTIQCQVDSQVTMMFWYRQQPGQSLTLIATANQGSEATYESGFVIDKFPISRPNLTFSTLTVSNMSPEDSSIYLCSVDLQGNTEAFFGQGTRLTVV.

The chain carries TRBV4-1 and TRBJ1-6; no clear D gene. This CDR3 is built from 17 residues. The germline CDR1 and CDR2 sequences are MGHRA and YSYEKL. Trimming removed 4 bases at V and 10 bases at J, with 23 bases between. The CDR3 DNA reads as TGCGCCAGCAGCCTACCTATTCCTCGGGGTTTGGGGTCACCCCTCCACTTT. It is translated as CASSLPIPRGLGSPLHF.

The chain links TRBV3-1 (or the pseudogene TRBV3-2) to TRBJ2-5, with TRBD2 matching 9 bases. V shed 3 bases, J shed 5 bases, and the junction held 4 bases outside the gene matches. The CDR3 contains 14 residues. CDR1 LGHDT and CDR2 YNNKEL come from the germline V gene (reference sequence). The CDR3: CASSQRGGHETQYF. In nucleotides, the CDR3 is TGTGCCAGCAGCCAGCGGGGGGGCCATGAGACCCAGTACTTC.

The table lists this clone with a count of one. The chain is built from TRBV6-5 and TRBJ1-6; 10 bases are a match to TRBD1. The J segment lost 10 bases and the V segment lost 6 bases, leaving 6 bases of the junction unmatched. CDR3 length equals 14 residues. Germline CDR1 reads MNHEY; CDR2 reads SVGAGI. CDR3 sequence (DNA): TGTGCCAGCAGACCCCGGGACAGGGGATCACCCCTCCACTTT. Translated: CASRPRDRGSPLHF.

V is TRBV11-3 and J is TRBJ1-2; 7 bases map to TRBD1. From germline, CDR1 is SGHNT and CDR2 YENEEA. The trim removed 1 base at V and 0 bases at J, leaving 8 bases unmatched. CDR3 length: 17 residues. CDR3: CASSLGGYRGSNYGYTF. The CDR3, as DNA: TGTGCCAGCAGCTTAGGAGGCTACAGGGGATCTAACTATGGCTACACCTTC.